These T cell receptor beta chains were read from a single sample in a study of T-cell reconstitution after alpha-beta-depleted transplantation in children. TCRdb ran MiXCR on the PCR reads and lists one entry per CDR3 protein. The table lists fewer than 1 million distinct CDR3 sequences, roughly 15% of them singletons. The material sequenced was PBMCs, mostly from graft donor cells, taken 360 days after TCRalphabeta/CD19-depleted stem cell transplant. These TCRs come from a male patient aged 10 to 17 who had a stem cell transplant for acute lymphoblastic leukemia, so the T cells may come from the graft donor. Both conserved end residues are part of each CDR3. The order of the fields is V gene, clone size, D gene, J gene, CDR3 DNA, CDR3 protein. D genes are given only for firm matches. Not every row has a clone size; where given, it reads once, few, many or a size class.

TRBV9,NA,NA,TRBJ2-1,TGTGCCAGCAGCGTAGGGCCCCCATGGGAGCAGTTCTTC,CASSVGPPWEQFF
TRBV10-3,NA,TRBD2,TRBJ2-1,TGTGCCATCAGCCCCGGTGGGACTAGCGGGATTAATGAGCAGTTCTTC,CAISPGGTSGINEQFF
TRBV6-5,NA,TRBD2,TRBJ2-7,TGTGCCAGCAGTTACCCCCAAGCTAGCGGGAATCCCTTTGGCTACGAGCAGTACTTC,CASSYPQASGNPFGYEQYF
TRBV3-1,NA,NA,TRBJ2-3,TGTGCCAGCAGTCGACAGGAGAGCACAGATACGCAGTATTTT,CASSRQESTDTQYF
TRBV7-9,few,NA,TRBJ2-7,TGTGCCAGCAGCTTAGTCCAGTCGGGGGGCGACGAGCAGTACTTC,CASSLVQSGGDEQYF
TRBV15,NA,TRBD1,TRBJ2-5,TGTGCCACCACAAGGGACAGCAATCAAGAGACCCAGTACTTC,CATTRDSNQETQYF
TRBV6-1,NA,TRBD1,TRBJ1-4,TGTGCCAGCAGTCGGGACAGGGGTTATAATGAAAAACTGTTTTTT,CASSRDRGYNEKLFF
TRBV7-3,many,NA,TRBJ1-1,TGTGCCAGCAGCAGAACAGCCAACACTGAAGCTTTCTTT,CASSRTANTEAFF
TRBV12-3/TRBV12-4,many,TRBD1,TRBJ2-7,TGTGCCAGCAGTTTTTCCGGGACAGGGTACGAGCAGTACTTC,CASSFSGTGYEQYF
TRBV5-1,NA,TRBD1,TRBJ2-7,TGCGCCAGCAGCCCCTCTGCGGGGACAGGGGCCTACGAGCAGTACTTC,CASSPSAGTGAYEQYF
TRBV5-1,NA,TRBD1,TRBJ1-1,TGCGCCAGCAGCTCCCTCGGAGGGGGCGGGGGATTGAACACTGAAGCTTTCTTT,CASSSLGGGGGLNTEAFF
TRBV4-2,few,NA,TRBJ2-1,TGTGCCAGCAGTCCCGGGGCCCTAAGCGGCTTTAGGGATGAGCAGTTCTTC,CASSPGALSGFRDEQFF
TRBV7-2,many,NA,TRBJ2-1,TGTGCCAGCAGCCCTCCCACAGCTTACAATGAGCAGTTCTTC,CASSPPTAYNEQFF
TRBV20-1,many,TRBD1,TRBJ1-1,TGCAGTGCGAGACAGGGTGGCACTGAAGCTTTCTTT,CSARQGGTEAFF
TRBV28,few,NA,TRBJ1-2,TGTGCCAGCAGTACCCCCGACAGGACCTATGGCTACACCTTC,CASSTPDRTYGYTF
TRBV2,NA,NA,TRBJ2-5,TGTGCCAGCAGTGTATGGTTTTTAGGGGAGGCCGAAGAGACCCAGTACTTC,CASSVWFLGEAEETQYF
TRBV4-2,few,TRBD2,TRBJ2-5,TGTGCCAGCTCCTCCCCTCCTAGCGGAACCCAAGAGACCCAGTACTTC,CASSSPPSGTQETQYF
TRBV5-6,few,TRBD1,TRBJ1-2,TGTGCCAGCAGCGGACAGGCTTCTTATGGCTACACCTTC,CASSGQASYGYTF
TRBV7-3,NA,NA,TRBJ2-7,TGTGCCAGCAGAACCACCAGGACGCCAGCCTACGAGCAGTACTTC,CASRTTRTPAYEQYF
TRBV7-8,NA,NA,TRBJ2-7,TGTGCCAGCAGCTTAGTGTCACTTTCCTTGCGGTACGAGCAGTACTTC,CASSLVSLSLRYEQYF
TRBV12-3/TRBV12-4,few,NA,TRBJ2-5,TGTGCCAGCAGTTTAGGGGAACAAGAGACCCAGTACTTC,CASSLGEQETQYF
TRBV10-3,NA,NA,TRBJ1-1,TGTGCCATCAGTGAGTTGGGGGTTCGGGACACTGAAGCTTTCTTT,CAISELGVRDTEAFF
TRBV5-5,once,NA,TRBJ1-1,TGTGCCAGCAGCGATAGTGGGTTCACTGAAGCTTTCTTT,CASSDSGFTEAFF
TRBV4-1,NA,NA,TRBJ2-1,TGCGCCAGCAGCCAAGCTTGGGGTCGCTACAATGAGCAGTTCTTC,CASSQAWGRYNEQFF
TRBV7-7,NA,NA,TRBJ2-5,TGTGCCAGCAGCTTCAGGGTCCGCAGGGGTAGCCAAGAGACCCAGTACTTC,CASSFRVRRGSQETQYF
TRBV7-2,few,TRBD2,TRBJ2-7,TGTGCCAGCAGCTTAGTGCCGGGACTAGCGAGCGAGCAGTACTTC,CASSLVPGLASEQYF
TRBV20-1,NA,TRBD2,TRBJ2-1,TGCAGTGCTAAGGGACTAGCGACCCATTACAATGAGCAGTTCTTC,CSAKGLATHYNEQFF
TRBV29-1,few,TRBD1,TRBJ1-2,TGCAGCGTGGAACAGGGGACCAGGGACCTCTATGGCTACACCTTC,CSVEQGTRDLYGYTF
TRBV5-1,NA,NA,TRBJ2-1,TGCGCCAGCAGCTTGGAGCCGGGCTGGGGTGAGCAGTTCTTC,CASSLEPGWGEQFF
TRBV5-1,few,TRBD2,TRBJ2-1,TGCGCCAGCAGCTGGACGGGACTAGCGGGAGTTTTCTCCTACAATGAGCAGTTCTTC,CASSWTGLAGVFSYNEQFF
TRBV28,many,TRBD2,TRBJ2-1,TGTGCCAGCCTCGGGGGACTAGCGGGAGGCGGGCAGTTCTTC,CASLGGLAGGGQFF
TRBV5-1,NA,TRBD2,TRBJ2-7,TGCGCCAGCAGCTCAGGACTAGCGGGAGGGGGAGTCTACGAGCAGTACTTC,CASSSGLAGGGVYEQYF
TRBV5-1,few,NA,TRBJ2-5,TGCGCCAGCAGCCCTCGCCCCACGGAGACCCAGTACTTC,CASSPRPTETQYF
TRBV28,many,TRBD1,TRBJ2-7,TGTGCCAGCAGTGGGACAGGGGATCTCTACGAGCAGTACTTC,CASSGTGDLYEQYF
TRBV4-2,few,NA,TRBJ2-1,TGTGCCAGCAGCCAAAGGCAATCGACTAGTGGCTCCTACAATGAGCAGTTCTTC,CASSQRQSTSGSYNEQFF
TRBV5-8,NA,TRBD1,TRBJ2-5,TGTGCCAGCAGCTCGGACAGGGTTGGGGGAGAGACCCAGTACTTC,CASSSDRVGGETQYF
TRBV6-5,few,NA,TRBJ2-4,TGTGCCAGCAGTTACTCGAGGTCAGCGAAAGCCAAAAACATTCAGTACTTC,CASSYSRSAKAKNIQYF
TRBV7-9,once,TRBD1,TRBJ1-5,TGTGCCAGCAGCTCCCGGACAGGGGTGCGTGATCAGCCCCAGCATTTT,CASSSRTGVRDQPQHF
TRBV10-3,few,TRBD1,TRBJ2-5,TGTGCCACGGGGGACAGGGGGCGTCGGCCACAAGAGACCCAGTACTTC,CATGDRGRRPQETQYF
TRBV19,NA,TRBD2,TRBJ2-5,TGTGCCAGTAGCCCTCTAGCGGCCCGACAAGAGACCCAGTACTTC,CASSPLAARQETQYF
TRBV5-1,NA,NA,TRBJ2-3,TGCGCCAGCAGCTTGGGCAGGGTCCACACAGATACGCAGTATTTT,CASSLGRVHTDTQYF
TRBV11-2,many,TRBD2,TRBJ2-7,TGTGCCAGCAGCTTAGTTGGCGGGAGTACTGTCTACGAGCAGTACTTC,CASSLVGGSTVYEQYF
TRBV7-9,many,NA,TRBJ2-1,TGTGCCAGCAGCTTAGCCGCCAGGGGCTATGAGCAGTTCTTC,CASSLAARGYEQFF
TRBV4-1,few,NA,TRBJ2-1,TGCGCCAGCAGCCAAGTAGTTATCGAGCGGAAGTACAATGAGCAGTTCTTC,CASSQVVIERKYNEQFF
TRBV3-1,few,TRBD1,TRBJ1-1,TGTGCCAGCAGACGGAACCGACAGGGGAGGACTGAAGCTTTCTTT,CASRRNRQGRTEAFF
TRBV5-1,few,TRBD1,TRBJ1-1,TGCGCCAGCAGCGGGGGGACAGGGAAGGGCGGTACCACTGAAGCTTTCTTT,CASSGGTGKGGTTEAFF
TRBV7-9,few,NA,TRBJ2-1,TGTGCCAGCAGGTCCGACTCGGTCCTTAGCTCCTACAATGAGCAGTTCTTC,CASRSDSVLSSYNEQFF
TRBV27,few,NA,TRBJ1-1,TGTGCCAGCAGTTTATACGGGTCCACTGAAGCTTTCTTT,CASSLYGSTEAFF
TRBV2,NA,TRBD2,TRBJ2-7,TGTGCCAGCAGCATCTCCCGAAGCGGGAGGGCCTACGAGCAGTACTTC,CASSISRSGRAYEQYF
TRBV5-6,NA,NA,TRBJ2-2,TGTGCCAGCAGCTTGGAGGCCCGGGAGCTTGCCGGGGAGCTGTTTTTT,CASSLEARELAGELFF
TRBV5-1,few,TRBD2,TRBJ2-4,TGCGCCAGCAGCCCTGGGACTAGCGAAAACCAAAACATTCAGTACTTC,CASSPGTSENQNIQYF
TRBV2,NA,TRBD1,TRBJ2-7,TGTGCCAGCAAGTGGACAGGAGTCTCCTACGAGCAGTACTTC,CASKWTGVSYEQYF
TRBV12-3/TRBV12-4,NA,TRBD2,TRBJ2-5,TGTGCCAGCCTCCTGGCGGGGGGCGCAGGGCAAGAGACCCAGTACTTC,CASLLAGGAGQETQYF
TRBV5-1,few,TRBD2,TRBJ2-1,TGCGCCAGCAGCCTAGACACCGGGACTAGCGCCAATGAGCAGTTCTTC,CASSLDTGTSANEQFF
TRBV5-1,NA,TRBD1,TRBJ1-2,TGCGCCAGCAGCTCGGTACAGGGGTATGGCTACACCTTC,CASSSVQGYGYTF